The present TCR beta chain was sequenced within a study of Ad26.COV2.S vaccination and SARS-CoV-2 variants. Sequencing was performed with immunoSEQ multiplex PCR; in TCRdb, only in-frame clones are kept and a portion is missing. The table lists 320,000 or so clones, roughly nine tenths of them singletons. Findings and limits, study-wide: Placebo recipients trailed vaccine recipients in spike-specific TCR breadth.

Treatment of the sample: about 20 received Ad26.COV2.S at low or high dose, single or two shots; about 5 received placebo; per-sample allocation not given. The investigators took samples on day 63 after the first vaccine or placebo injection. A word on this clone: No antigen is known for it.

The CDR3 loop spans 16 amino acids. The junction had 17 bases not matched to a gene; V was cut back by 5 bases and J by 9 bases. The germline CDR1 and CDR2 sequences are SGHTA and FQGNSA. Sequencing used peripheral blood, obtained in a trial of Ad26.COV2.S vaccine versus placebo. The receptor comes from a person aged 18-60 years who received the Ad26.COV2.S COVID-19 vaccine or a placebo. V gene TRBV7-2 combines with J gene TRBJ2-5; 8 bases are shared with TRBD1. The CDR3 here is CASSPQGASQGWPQYF. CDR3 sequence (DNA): TGTGCCAGCAGCCCCCAGGGGGCTAGCCAGGGGTGGCCCCAGTACTTC.